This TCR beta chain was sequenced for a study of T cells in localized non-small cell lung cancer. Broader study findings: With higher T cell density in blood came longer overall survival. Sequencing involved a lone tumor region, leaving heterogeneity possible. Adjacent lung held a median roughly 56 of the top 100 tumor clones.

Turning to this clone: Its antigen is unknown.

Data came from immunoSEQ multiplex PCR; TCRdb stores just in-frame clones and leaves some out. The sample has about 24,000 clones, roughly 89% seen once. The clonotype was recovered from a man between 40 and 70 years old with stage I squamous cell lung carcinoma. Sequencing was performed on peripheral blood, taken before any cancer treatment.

The CDR3 DNA follows: TGTGCCAGCAGCTCCTCTGTGGGCGGGGGCGACGAGCAGTACTTC. Translating gives CASSSSVGGGDEQYF. The rearrangement links TRBV7-2 to TRBJ2-7, with D possibly being TRBD2 (7 bases). The CDR3 totals 15 residues. Trimming pared 4 bases from V and 5 bases from J, leaving 18 bases between. CDR1 is SGHTA and CDR2 is FQGNSA in the germline V gene.